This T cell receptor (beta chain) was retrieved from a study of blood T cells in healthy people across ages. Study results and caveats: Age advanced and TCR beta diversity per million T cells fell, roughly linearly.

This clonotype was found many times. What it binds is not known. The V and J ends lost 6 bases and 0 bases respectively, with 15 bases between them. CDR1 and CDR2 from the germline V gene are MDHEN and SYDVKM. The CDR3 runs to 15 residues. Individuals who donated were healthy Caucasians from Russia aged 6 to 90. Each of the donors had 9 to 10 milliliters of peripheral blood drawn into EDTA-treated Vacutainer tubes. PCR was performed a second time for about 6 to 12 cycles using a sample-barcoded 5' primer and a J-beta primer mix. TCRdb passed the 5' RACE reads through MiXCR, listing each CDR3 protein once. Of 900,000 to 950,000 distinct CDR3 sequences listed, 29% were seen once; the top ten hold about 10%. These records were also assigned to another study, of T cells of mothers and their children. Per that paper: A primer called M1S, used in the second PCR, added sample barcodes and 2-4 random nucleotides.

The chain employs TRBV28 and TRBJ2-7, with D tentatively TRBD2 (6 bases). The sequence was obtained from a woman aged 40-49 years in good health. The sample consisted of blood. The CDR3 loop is CASSSIAVSSYEQYF. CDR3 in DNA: TGTGCCAGCAGCTCCATAGCGGTATCCTCCTACGAGCAGTACTTC.